This T cell receptor beta chain was documented in a study of blood T cell repertoires in COVID-19. Profiled with immunoSEQ multiplex PCR; TCRdb holds only in-frame clones, not every one. The table lists hundreds of thousands of clones, 87% of them singletons. Trimming cost V 7 bases and J 2 bases, with 12 bases left between them. Per germline, CDR1 MGHDK and CDR2 SYGVNS. This CDR3 spans 13 amino acids. The genes are TRBV25-1 and TRBJ2-7, with a possible D match to TRBD2 (6 bases). What was sequenced was PBMCs or T cells enriched from blood (not recorded which). The receptor was derived from a woman younger than 45 who had recovered from COVID-19. The CDR3 loop reads CASTSVNTYEQYF. For the CDR3, the DNA is TGTGCCAGCACTAGCGTTAACACCTACGAGCAGTACTTC.